This is a list of T cell receptor beta chains from one sample in a study of CD8+ T cells in alopecia areata. Clones were read by immunoSEQ multiplex PCR, and TCRdb kept only the in-frame ones, dropping some. The sample contains 100,000 to 150,000 clones, roughly three fifths of which appear only once. Source: CD4+ T cells sorted from blood, taken at week 0. These receptors were obtained from a human donor with alopecia areata. Each CDR3 is given with its conserved first and last residue. A D gene is named only where the DNA matches it firmly. Not all rows give a size; the values are once, few, many and, for expanded clones, a class.

TRBV10-3	TRBJ2-3	few	17	NA	CAISRQSGGLGTDTQYF
TRBV7-2	TRBJ2-7	NA	14	TRBD1	CASSPQGARYEQYF
TRBV7-9	TRBJ2-3	NA	15	NA	CASSLAAGRIDTQYF
TRBV5-1	TRBJ2-5	NA	16	TRBD1	CASSLGGTGDGETQYF
TRBV7-2	TRBJ2-1	NA	17	TRBD2	CASSSRSVGTSSYEQFF
TRBV14	TRBJ1-2	NA	11	NA	CASSGGYGYTF
TRBV11-2	TRBJ2-2	NA	15	TRBD1	CASSQGQGWTGELFF
TRBV10-3	TRBJ2-1	few	11	NA	CAIREIDEQFF
TRBV6-6	TRBJ1-5	few	13	NA	CAAGGARNQPQHF
TRBV2	TRBJ1-3	NA	14	NA	CASRVDIAGNTIYF
TRBV2	TRBJ2-3	NA	16	TRBD2	CASRQLAGGASDTQYF
TRBV15	TRBJ2-7	few	13	NA	CATSRDRLYEQYF
TRBV5-6	TRBJ2-3	NA	15	NA	CASSLASPSTDTQYF
TRBV7-9	TRBJ1-4	NA	12	NA	CASSFRYEKLFF
TRBV29-1	TRBJ2-3	few	14	TRBD1	CSVDMTGGTDTQYF
TRBV6-6	TRBJ1-2	NA	13	NA	CASSNRWPAENTF
TRBV5-1	TRBJ2-7	once	14	TRBD1	CASEPGQGAHEQYF
TRBV30	TRBJ2-1	few	15	TRBD2	CAWSAGLVSYNEQFF
TRBV2	TRBJ1-5	NA	15	TRBD1	CASRRTGGHNQPQHF
TRBV30	TRBJ2-5	few	13	TRBD2	CAWSVGLLETQYF
TRBV7-2	TRBJ2-3	NA	17	TRBD2	CASSLVGGVHSTDTQYF
TRBV7-2	TRBJ1-2	few	14	NA	CASSLGVITSGYTF
TRBV5-1	TRBJ2-7	NA	17	TRBD2	CASRKVAGSAGSYEQYF
TRBV18	TRBJ2-5	NA	15	TRBD2	CASSPTAAGVETQYF
TRBV5-4	TRBJ2-1	once	16	NA	CASRGQREDSYNEQFF
TRBV15	TRBJ2-3	NA	12	NA	CATSRGQDTQYF
TRBV7-2	TRBJ2-3	few	15	TRBD1	CASSQMTGEGDTQYF
TRBV10-3	TRBJ1-1	NA	15	TRBD1	CATRGQGSVGTEAFF
TRBV6-5	TRBJ2-2	few	15	TRBD1	CASRPGQGPSGELFF
TRBV6-5	TRBJ1-5	few	13	NA	CASRRTAGWPQHF
TRBV19	TRBJ1-5	NA	14	NA	CASSISHEGTQGHF
TRBV7-3	TRBJ2-1	NA	17	TRBD2	CASSPLTSSGSYNEQFF